This TCR beta chain came from a study of control samples from healthy donors and cancer patients. The V gene end was trimmed by 3 bases and the J gene end by 7 bases; junction bases not matched to a gene: 3. Germline-derived CDR1 and CDR2 are LGHNT and FRNRAP. The CDR3 length is 12 residues. Profiled with immunoSEQ multiplex PCR; TCRdb holds only in-frame clones, not every one. The top ten clones hold approximately 2.4% of a sample with fewer than 60,000 clones, approximately 95% of them seen once. V and J are TRBV12-5 and TRBJ2-7, with 7 positions matching TRBD2. The receptor comes from a man aged 30 to 39 in good health. Sequencing used blood. The CDR3 DNA sequence: TGTGCTAGTGGTTTTCTGGGAGGGGAGCAGTACTTC. Residues: CASGFLGGEQYF.